The entry below gives a single T cell receptor (beta chain) sequence along with its context. As yet, its antigen is unknown. This entry comes from a study of blood T cells in healthy people across ages. Study outcomes and limitations: Because sorting was not performed, PBMCs prevented conclusive naive versus antigen-experienced comparison.

Primers used in a second PCR of roughly 6 to 11 cycles were a sample-barcoded 5' primer and a J-beta primer mix. TCRdb ran MiXCR on the 5' RACE reads and lists one entry per CDR3 protein. Found here are hundreds of thousands of distinct CDR3 sequences, over 20% of them singletons; the top ten hold about 20%. This clonotype was sampled from a man in his 70s in good health. The specimen was blood.

The CDR3 bases are TGTGCCAGCAGCGTAGGGTACGGGGACCAAGAGACCCAGTACTTC. Translation: CASSVGYGDQETQYF. This chain connects TRBV7-3 to TRBJ2-5, with D perhaps TRBD2 (5 bases). The CDR3 is 15 amino acids. V lost 5 bases, J lost 0 bases, and 13 bases lay in between. Germline values: CDR1 SGHTA, CDR2 FQGTGA.